The entry below describes one T cell receptor (beta chain). Assay: immunoSEQ multiplex PCR; the TCRdb copy retains only in-frame clones and omits some. Of approximately 81,000 clones in the sample, just over 90% are singletons; the top ten hold 3.5% to 5.5%. The data were taken from a study of T cell responses to AZD1222 COVID-19 vaccine. This receptor was obtained from an adult in good health. Sequenced material: peripheral blood, taken on day 0 of MenACWY control vaccination.

CDR3 sequence reads: CAWSEHSATNEKLFF. The DNA of the CDR3 is TGTGCCTGGAGTGAGCACTCTGCAACTAATGAAAAACTGTTTTTT. V gene TRBV30 combines with J gene TRBJ1-4, with D uncertain. CDR1 and CDR2 from the germline V gene are GTSNPN and SVGIG (reference sequence). The CDR3 contains 15 residues. The V end was cut by 1 base, the J end by 0 bases, with 9 bases between.